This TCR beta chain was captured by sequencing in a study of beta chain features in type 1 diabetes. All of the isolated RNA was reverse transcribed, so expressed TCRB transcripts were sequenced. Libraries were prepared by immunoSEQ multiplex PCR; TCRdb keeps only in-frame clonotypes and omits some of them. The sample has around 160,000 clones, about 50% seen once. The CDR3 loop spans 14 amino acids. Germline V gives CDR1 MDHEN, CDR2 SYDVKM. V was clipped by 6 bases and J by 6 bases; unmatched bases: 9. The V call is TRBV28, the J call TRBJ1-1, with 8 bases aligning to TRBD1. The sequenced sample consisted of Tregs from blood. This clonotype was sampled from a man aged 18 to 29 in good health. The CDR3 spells CASRHRGRGAEAFF. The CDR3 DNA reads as TGTGCCAGCAGACACAGGGGGAGAGGAGCTGAAGCTTTCTTT.